This T cell receptor beta chain was documented in a study of shared clonotypes between healthy human individuals. Study-level background: Each donor's CD8 memory used one plate, CD8 naive two, each CD4 subset three.

General observations from the study: Genetic and exposure-history diversity was limited by the few donors. Non-shared clonotypes displayed generation probabilities falling below those of clonotypes present in all four donors.

V dropped 5 bases and J dropped 0 bases, with 4 bases sitting between them. The germline V gene encodes CDR1 MGHRA and CDR2 YSYEKL. The CDR3 length is 12 residues. TCRdb's copy holds only in-frame clones and misses some; the assay was immunoSEQ multiplex PCR. The sample has over 1.5 million clones; around 98% are singletons. As for this clone: No antigen is known for it.

The sequenced material came from naive CD4+ T cells sorted from blood. Subset in this sample: CD45RA+ positively selected. The genes are TRBV4-1 and TRBJ1-1; D gene unclear. This TCR derives from a man aged 30 to 45 in good health. CDR3 nucleotide sequence: TGCGCCAGCAGCACCTTGAACACTGAAGCTTTCTTT. Translating gives CASSTLNTEAFF.